The clone carrying this T cell receptor (beta chain) was observed a handful of times. The antigen is not known. The data stem from a study of human T cells and chemical hapten exposure. Study background: Sensitization employed 2% DPC on about 2 cm by about 2 cm of upper inner arm skin. Study-level points and caveats: The number of TCRs above 1 in 1000 frequency did not change after DPC sensitization. While controls formed fewer of them, expanded TCRs formed significantly more large CDR3 similarity clusters.

Time point reported: pre-sensitization, week 0. Specified treatment: therapeutic diphenylcyclopropenone sensitization with weekly scalp DPC. Total RNA was isolated from whole blood that had not been fractionated. CDR1 and CDR2 from the germline V gene are SGHNT and YYREEE (reference sequence). V shed 4 bases and J shed 5 bases, with 11 bases lying between them. The CDR3 length is 13 residues. TCRdb itself ran the RACE reads through MiXCR, one entry per CDR3 protein. This table has 200,000 to 300,000 distinct CDR3 sequences, 8.6% appearing once. This clonotype originated in a middle-aged woman with alopecia areata. Some clones in this sample may be carry-over from other donors' samples. This chain links TRBV5-4 with TRBJ2-3, with D uncertain. The sample consisted of whole blood, taken in connection with sensitization to the hapten diphenylcyclopropenone (DPC). The CDR3 sequence: CASSLYSQDTQYF. DNA for the CDR3: TGTGCCAGCAGCCTGTACTCCCAAGATACGCAGTATTTT. Looking up the rest from reference TRBV5-4 and TRBJ2-3 gives the full variable domain: ETGVTQSPTHLIKTRGQQVTLRCSSQSGHNTVSWYQQALGQGPQFIFQYYREEENGRGNFPPRFSGLQFPNYSSELNVNALELDDSALYLCASSLYSQDTQYFGPGTRLTVL.